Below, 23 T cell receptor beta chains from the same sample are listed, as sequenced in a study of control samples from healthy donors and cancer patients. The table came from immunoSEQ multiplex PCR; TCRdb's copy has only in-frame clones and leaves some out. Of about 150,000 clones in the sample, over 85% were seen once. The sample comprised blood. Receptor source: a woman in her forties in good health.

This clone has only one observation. CDR3: CASSEAAGTGVRTQYF. Written as DNA, the CDR3 is TGTGCCAGCAGTGAAGCGGCCGGGACAGGGGTCCGGACCCAGTACTTC. The V gene is TRBV6-1, the J gene TRBJ2-5, with TRBD1 matching over 10 bases. The CDR3 is made up of 16 amino acids. V lost 0 bases and J lost 7; bases outside the gene matches: 8. CDR1 is MNHNS, CDR2 SASEGT, per germline.

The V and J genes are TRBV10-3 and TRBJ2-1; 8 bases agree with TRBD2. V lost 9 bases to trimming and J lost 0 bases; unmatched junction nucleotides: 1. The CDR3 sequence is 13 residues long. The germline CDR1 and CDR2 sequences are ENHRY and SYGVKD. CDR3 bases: TGTGCCATACGGGAGGGCTCCTACAATGAGCAGTTCTTC. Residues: CAIREGSYNEQFF.

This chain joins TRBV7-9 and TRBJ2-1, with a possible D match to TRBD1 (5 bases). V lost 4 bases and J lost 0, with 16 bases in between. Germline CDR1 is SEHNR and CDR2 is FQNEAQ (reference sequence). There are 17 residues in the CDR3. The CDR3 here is CASSSRDSLSSYNEQFF. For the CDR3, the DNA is TGTGCCAGCAGCTCCCGAGACAGCTTAAGCTCCTACAATGAGCAGTTCTTC.

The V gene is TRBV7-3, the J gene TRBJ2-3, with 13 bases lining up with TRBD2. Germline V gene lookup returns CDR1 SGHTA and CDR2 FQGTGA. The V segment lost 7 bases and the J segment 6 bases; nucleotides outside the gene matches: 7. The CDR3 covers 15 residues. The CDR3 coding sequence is TGTGCCAGCACCCTACTAGCGGGGGGGCTTGATACGCAGTATTTT. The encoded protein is CASTLLAGGLDTQYF. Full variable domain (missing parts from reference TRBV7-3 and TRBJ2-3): GAGVSQTPSNKVTEKGKYVELRCDPISGHTALYWYRQSLGQGPEFLIYFQGTGAADDSGLPNDRFFAVRPEGSVSTLKIQRTERGDSAVYLCASTLLAGGLDTQYFGPGTRLTVL.

Here the CDR3 reads CASSELLNTEAFF. CDR3 DNA: TGTGCCAGCAGTGAACTTTTGAACACTGAAGCTTTCTTT. The V gene is TRBV6-1, the J gene TRBJ1-1, with D uncertain. CDR3 length equals 13 residues. CDR1 and CDR2 (germline): MNHNS, SASEGT. Trimming shortened V by 2 bases and J by 0 bases, and 4 bases separated the two germline ends.

The CDR3 protein is CASSARTSPDNEQFF. The CDR3 nucleotides are TGTGCCAGCAGCGCGAGGACTAGTCCAGACAATGAGCAGTTCTTC. V is TRBV9 and J is TRBJ2-1; 7 positions match TRBD2. CDR3 length equals 15 residues. J lost 5 bases, V lost 3 bases, and 8 bases had no gene match. The germline V gene has CDR1 SGDLS and CDR2 YYNGEE.

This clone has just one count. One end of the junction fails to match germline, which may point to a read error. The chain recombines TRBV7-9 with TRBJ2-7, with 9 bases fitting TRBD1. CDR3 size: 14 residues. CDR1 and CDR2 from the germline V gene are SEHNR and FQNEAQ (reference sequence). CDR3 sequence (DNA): TGTGCCGGCAGCCTAGGGGGACAGGGTGGCGAGCAGTACTTC. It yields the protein CAGSLGGQGGEQYF. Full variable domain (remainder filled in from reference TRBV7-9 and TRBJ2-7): DTGVSQNPRHKITKRGQNVTFRCDPISEHNRLYWYRQTLGQGPEFLTYFQNEAQLEKSRLLSDRFSAERPKGSFSTLEIQRTEQGDSAMYLCAGSLGGQGGEQYFGPGTRLTVT.

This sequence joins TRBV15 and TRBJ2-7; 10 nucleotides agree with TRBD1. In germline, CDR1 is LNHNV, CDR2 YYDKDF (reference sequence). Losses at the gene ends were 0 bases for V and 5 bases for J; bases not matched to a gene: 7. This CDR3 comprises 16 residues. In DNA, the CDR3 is TGTGCCACCAGCAGAGAGGGACAGGGGCTCTCTCACGAGCAGTACTTC. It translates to CATSREGQGLSHEQYF. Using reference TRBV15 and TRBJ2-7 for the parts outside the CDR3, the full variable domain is DAMVIQNPRYQVTQFGKPVTLSCSQTLNHNVMYWYQQKSSQAPKLLFHYYDKDFNNEADTPDNFQSRRPNTSFCFLDIRSPGLGDTAMYLCATSREGQGLSHEQYFGPGTRLTVT.

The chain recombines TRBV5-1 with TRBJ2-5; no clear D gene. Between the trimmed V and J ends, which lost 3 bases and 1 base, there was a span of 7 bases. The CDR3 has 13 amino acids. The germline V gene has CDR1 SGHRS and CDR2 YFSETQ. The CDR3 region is CASSSLPQETQYF. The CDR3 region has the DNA TGCGCCAGCAGCTCCCTCCCCCAAGAGACCCAGTACTTC. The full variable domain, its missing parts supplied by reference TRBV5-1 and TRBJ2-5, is KAGVTQTPRYLIKTRGQQVTLSCSPISGHRSVSWYQQTPGQGLQFLFEYFSETQRNKGNFPGRFSGRQFSNSRSEMNVSTLELGDSALYLCASSSLPQETQYFGPGTRLLVL.

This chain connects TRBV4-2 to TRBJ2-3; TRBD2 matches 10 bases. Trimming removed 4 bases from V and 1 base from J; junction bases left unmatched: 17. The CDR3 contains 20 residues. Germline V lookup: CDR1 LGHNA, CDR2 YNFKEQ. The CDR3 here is CASSPQLGAGGPTRTDTQYF. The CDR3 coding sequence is TGTGCCAGCAGCCCCCAATTAGGAGCGGGGGGGCCGACACGCACAGATACGCAGTATTTT.

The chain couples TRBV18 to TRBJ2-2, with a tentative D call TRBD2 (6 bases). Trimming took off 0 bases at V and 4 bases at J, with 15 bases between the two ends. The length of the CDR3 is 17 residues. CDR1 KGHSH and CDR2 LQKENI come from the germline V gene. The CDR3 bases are TGTGCCAGCTCACCACCAATTATCCTAGCGAGCACCGGGGAGCTGTTTTTT. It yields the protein CASSPPIILASTGELFF.

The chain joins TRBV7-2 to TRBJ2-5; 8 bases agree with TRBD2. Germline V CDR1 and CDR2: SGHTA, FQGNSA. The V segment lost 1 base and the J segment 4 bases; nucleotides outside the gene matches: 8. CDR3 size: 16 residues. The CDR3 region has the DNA TGTGCCAGCAGCTTAGTTGTACGGGGGGGATCAGAGACCCAGTACTTC. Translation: CASSLVVRGGSETQYF. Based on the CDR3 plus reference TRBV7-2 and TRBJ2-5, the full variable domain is GAGVSQSPSNKVTEKGKDVELRCDPISGHTALYWYRQSLGQGLEFLIYFQGNSAPDKSGLPSDRFSAERTGGSVSTLTIQRTQQEDSAVYLCASSLVVRGGSETQYFGPGTRLLVL.

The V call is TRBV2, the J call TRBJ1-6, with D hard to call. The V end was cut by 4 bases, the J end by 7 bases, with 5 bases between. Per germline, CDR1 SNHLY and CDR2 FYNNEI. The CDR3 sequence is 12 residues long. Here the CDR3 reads CASSASNSPLHF. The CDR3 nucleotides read TGTGCCAGCAGTGCCAGCAATTCACCCCTCCACTTT.

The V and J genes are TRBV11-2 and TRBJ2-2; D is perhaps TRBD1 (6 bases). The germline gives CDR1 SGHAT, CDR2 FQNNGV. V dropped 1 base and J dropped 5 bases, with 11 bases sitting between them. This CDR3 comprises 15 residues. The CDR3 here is CASSLGTGSTGELFF. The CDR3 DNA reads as TGTGCCAGCAGCTTAGGCACAGGGAGTACCGGGGAGCTGTTTTTT.

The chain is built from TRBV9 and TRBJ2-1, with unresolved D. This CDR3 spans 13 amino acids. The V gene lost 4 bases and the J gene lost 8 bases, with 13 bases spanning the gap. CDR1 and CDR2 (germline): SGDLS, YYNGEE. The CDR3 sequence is CASSFRPVHEQFF. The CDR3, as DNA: TGTGCCAGCAGCTTCCGACCGGTACATGAGCAGTTCTTC.

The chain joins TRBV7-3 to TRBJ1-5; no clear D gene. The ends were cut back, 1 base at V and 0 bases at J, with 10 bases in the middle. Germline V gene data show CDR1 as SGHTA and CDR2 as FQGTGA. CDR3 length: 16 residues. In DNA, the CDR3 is TGTGCCAGCAGCTTAATTCCGTTTTATAGCAATCAGCCCCAGCATTTT. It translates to CASSLIPFYSNQPQHF.

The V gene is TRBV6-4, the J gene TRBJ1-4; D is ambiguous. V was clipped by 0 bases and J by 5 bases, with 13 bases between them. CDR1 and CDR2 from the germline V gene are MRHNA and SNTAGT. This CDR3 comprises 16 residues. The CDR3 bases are TGTGCCAGCAGTGACTCGAAGCAGGCCGTCAATGAAAAACTGTTTTTT. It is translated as CASSDSKQAVNEKLFF.

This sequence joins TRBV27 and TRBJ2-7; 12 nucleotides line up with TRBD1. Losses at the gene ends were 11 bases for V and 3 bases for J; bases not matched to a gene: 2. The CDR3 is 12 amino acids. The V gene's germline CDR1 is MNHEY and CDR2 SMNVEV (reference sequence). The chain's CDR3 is CAGTGGLYEQYF. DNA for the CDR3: TGTGCCGGGACAGGGGGCCTCTACGAGCAGTACTTC.

The CDR3 reads CASSQYGNTIYF. As DNA, the CDR3 is TGTGCCAGCAGCCAGTACGGAAACACCATATATTTT. The chain carries TRBV12-3 or TRBV12-4 and TRBJ1-3, with unresolved D. The CDR3 is 12 amino acids. V was clipped by 6 bases and J by 4 bases, with 7 bases between them.

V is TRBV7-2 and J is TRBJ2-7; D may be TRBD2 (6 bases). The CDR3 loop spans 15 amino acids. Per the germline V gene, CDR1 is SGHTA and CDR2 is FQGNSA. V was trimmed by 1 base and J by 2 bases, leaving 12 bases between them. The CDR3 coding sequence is TGTGCCAGCAGCTTAGAGTACGGGAGCCCCTACGAGCAGTACTTC. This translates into CASSLEYGSPYEQYF.

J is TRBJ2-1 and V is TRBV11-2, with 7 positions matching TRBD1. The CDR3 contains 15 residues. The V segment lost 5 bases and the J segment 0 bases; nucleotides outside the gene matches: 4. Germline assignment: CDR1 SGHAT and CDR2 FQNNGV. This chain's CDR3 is CASSVRDSSYNEQFF. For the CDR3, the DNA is TGTGCCAGCAGCGTCCGGGACAGCTCCTACAATGAGCAGTTCTTC.

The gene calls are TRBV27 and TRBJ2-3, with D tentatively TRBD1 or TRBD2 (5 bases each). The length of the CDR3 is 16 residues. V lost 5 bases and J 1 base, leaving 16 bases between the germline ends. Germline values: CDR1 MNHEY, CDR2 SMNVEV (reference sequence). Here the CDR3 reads CASSGRGVPGTDTQYF. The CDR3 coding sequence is TGTGCCAGCAGTGGAAGAGGGGTCCCCGGCACAGATACGCAGTATTTT.

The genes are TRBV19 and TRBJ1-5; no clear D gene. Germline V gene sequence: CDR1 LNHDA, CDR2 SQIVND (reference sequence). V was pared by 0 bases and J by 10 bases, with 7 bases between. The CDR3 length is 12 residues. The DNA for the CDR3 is TGTGCCAGTAGTATAGAAGAGCCACCCCAGCATTTT. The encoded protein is CASSIEEPPQHF.